This T cell receptor beta chain was observed in a study of CD8 T cells in Susac syndrome. The study's findings and limits: As the study acknowledged, the number of individuals who were part of its TCR sequencing and HLA analysis was relatively small.

Random hexamers primed reverse transcription of roughly 0.5 to 1 ug RNA. Amplification of TCR beta CDR3 across 54 Vbeta and 13 Jbeta was performed with immunoSEQ multiplex PCR. TCRdb itself ran the immunoSEQ multiplex PCR reads through MiXCR, one entry per CDR3 protein. The data hold over 300,000 distinct CDR3 sequences, with about 91% observed a single time. In blood CD8+ and CD4+ T cells, TCR beta underwent sequencing. TEMRA cells were FACS-enriched, with CD8+ and CD4+ T cells isolated negatively. Concerning this clonotype itself: What it binds is unknown.

The specimen sequenced was CD4+ T cells from PBMCs. This receptor was identified in a human donor with multiple sclerosis.

The CDR3 sequence: CASSALYRGRSTGELFF. CDR3 in DNA: TGTGCCAGCAGTGCACTCTACAGGGGGCGTAGCACCGGGGAGCTGTTTTTT. The J gene is TRBJ2-2, the V gene TRBV6-1, with TRBD1 matching 9 bases. J was trimmed by 4 bases and V by 4 bases; bases with no gene match: 10. CDR1 and CDR2 (germline): MNHNS, SASEGT. The CDR3 extends over 17 amino acids.